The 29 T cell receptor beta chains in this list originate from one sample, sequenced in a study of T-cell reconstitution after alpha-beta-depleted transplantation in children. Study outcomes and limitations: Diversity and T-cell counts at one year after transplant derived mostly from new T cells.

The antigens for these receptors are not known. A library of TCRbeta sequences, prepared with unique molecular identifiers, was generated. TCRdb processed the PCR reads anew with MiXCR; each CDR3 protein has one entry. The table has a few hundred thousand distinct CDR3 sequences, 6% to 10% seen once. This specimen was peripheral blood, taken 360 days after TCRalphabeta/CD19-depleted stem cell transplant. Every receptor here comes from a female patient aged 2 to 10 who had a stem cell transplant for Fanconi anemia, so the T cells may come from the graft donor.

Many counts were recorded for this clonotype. The CDR3: CASSVVDTQYF. CDR3 sequence (DNA): TGTGCCAGCAGTGTGGTGGATACGCAGTATTTT. The chain links TRBV2 to TRBJ2-3; D remains ambiguous. The CDR3 has 11 residues. Germline-derived CDR1 and CDR2 are SNHLY and FYNNEI. V gave up 4 bases and J gave up 6 bases, with 5 bases separating them.

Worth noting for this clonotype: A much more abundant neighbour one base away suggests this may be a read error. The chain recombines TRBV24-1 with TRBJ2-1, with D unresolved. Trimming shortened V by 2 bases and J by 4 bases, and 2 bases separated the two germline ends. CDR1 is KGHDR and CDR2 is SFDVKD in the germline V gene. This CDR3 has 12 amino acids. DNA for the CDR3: TGTGCCACCAGTGATTCTTACAATGAGCAGTTCTTC. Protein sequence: CATSDSYNEQFF.

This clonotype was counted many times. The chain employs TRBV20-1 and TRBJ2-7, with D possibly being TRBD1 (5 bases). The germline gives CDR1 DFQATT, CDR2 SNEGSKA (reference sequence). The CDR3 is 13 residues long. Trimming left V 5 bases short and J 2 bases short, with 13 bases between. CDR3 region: CSAPSQTAYEQYF. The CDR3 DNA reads TGCAGTGCTCCCAGTCAGACAGCCTACGAGCAGTACTTC.

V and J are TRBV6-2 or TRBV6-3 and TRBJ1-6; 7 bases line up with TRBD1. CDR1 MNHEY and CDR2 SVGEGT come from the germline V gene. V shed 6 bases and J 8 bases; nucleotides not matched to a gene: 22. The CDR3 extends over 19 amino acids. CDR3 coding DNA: TGTGCCAGCAGCCCCCTTCGGCCGTCCAACAGGGGCCCTGATTCACCCCTCCACTTT. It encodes CASSPLRPSNRGPDSPLHF.

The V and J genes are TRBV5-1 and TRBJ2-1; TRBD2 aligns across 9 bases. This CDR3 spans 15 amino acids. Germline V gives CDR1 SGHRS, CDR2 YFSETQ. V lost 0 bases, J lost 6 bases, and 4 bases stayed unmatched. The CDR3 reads CASSLGLAGLNEQFF. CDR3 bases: TGCGCCAGCAGCTTGGGGCTAGCGGGGCTCAATGAGCAGTTCTTC. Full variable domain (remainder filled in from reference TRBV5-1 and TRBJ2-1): KAGVTQTPRYLIKTRGQQVTLSCSPISGHRSVSWYQQTPGQGLQFLFEYFSETQRNKGNFPGRFSGRQFSNSRSEMNVSTLELGDSALYLCASSLGLAGLNEQFFGPGTRLTVL.

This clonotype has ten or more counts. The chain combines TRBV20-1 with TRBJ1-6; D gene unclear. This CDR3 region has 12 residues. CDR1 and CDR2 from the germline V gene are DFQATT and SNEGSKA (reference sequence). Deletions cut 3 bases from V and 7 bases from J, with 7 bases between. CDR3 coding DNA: TGCAGTGCTAGGGGTGTCAATTCACCCCTCCACTTT. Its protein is CSARGVNSPLHF.

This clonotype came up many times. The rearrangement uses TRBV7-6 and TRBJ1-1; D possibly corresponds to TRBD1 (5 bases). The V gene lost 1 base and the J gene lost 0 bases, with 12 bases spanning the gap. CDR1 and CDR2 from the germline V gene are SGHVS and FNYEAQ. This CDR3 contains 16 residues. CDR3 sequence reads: CASSLVMGRVNTEAFF. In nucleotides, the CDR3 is TGTGCCAGCAGCTTAGTAATGGGACGGGTGAACACTGAAGCTTTCTTT.

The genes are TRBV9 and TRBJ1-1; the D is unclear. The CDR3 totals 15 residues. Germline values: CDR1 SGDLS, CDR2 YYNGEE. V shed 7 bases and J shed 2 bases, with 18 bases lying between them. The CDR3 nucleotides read TGTGCCAGCCCCGAGAAGGGCAGCCCCAACACTGAAGCTTTCTTT. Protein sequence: CASPEKGSPNTEAFF. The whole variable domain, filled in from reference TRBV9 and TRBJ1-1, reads DSGVTQTPKHLITATGQRVTLRCSPRSGDLSVYWYQQSLDQGLQFLIQYYNGEERAKGNILERFSAQQFPDLHSELNLSSLELGDSALYFCASPEKGSPNTEAFFGQGTRLTVV.

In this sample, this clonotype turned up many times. CDR3 bases: TGCAGCGTTTCCCCGGGCTCGAAAGCTTTCTTT. This gives the protein CSVSPGSKAFF. The V and J genes are TRBV29-1 and TRBJ1-1, with D unresolved. Trimming stripped 5 bases from V and 9 bases from J, with 13 bases between. The CDR3 spans 11 residues. Per the germline V gene, CDR1 is SQVTM and CDR2 is ANQGSEA.

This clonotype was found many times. The CDR3 region has the DNA TGTGCCAGCAGTTTCTTCGTGGGGGGGACAGATACGCAGTATTTT. The encoded protein is CASSFFVGGTDTQYF. The chain uses TRBV27 and TRBJ2-3; 7 bases line up with TRBD2. Germline CDR1 reads MNHEY; CDR2 reads SMNVEV (reference sequence). This CDR3 is 15 amino acids long. With V trimmed by 3 bases and J by 3 bases, 6 bases remained unmatched.

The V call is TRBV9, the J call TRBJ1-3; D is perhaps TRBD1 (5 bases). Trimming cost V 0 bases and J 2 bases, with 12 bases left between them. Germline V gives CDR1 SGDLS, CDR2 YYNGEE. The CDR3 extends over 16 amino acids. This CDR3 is CASSVAWRGPGNTIYF. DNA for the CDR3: TGTGCCAGCAGCGTAGCTTGGAGGGGACCTGGAAACACCATATATTTT.

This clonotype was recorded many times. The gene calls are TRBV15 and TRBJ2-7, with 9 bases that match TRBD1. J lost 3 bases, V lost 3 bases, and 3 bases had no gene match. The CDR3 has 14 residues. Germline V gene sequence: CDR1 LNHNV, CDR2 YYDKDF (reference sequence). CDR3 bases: TGTGCCACCAGCAGGATGGACAGGGGCTACGAGCAGTACTTC. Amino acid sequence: CATSRMDRGYEQYF.

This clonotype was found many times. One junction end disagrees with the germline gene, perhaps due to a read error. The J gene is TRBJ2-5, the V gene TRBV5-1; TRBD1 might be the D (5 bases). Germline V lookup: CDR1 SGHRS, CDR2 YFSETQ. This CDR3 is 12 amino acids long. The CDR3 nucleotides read TGTGCCAGCAGTTTGGGGCGGGAGACCCAGTACTTC. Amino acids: CASSLGRETQYF. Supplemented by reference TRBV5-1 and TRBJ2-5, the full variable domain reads KAGVTQTPRYLIKTRGQQVTLSCSPISGHRSVSWYQQTPGQGLQFLFEYFSETQRNKGNFPGRFSGRQFSNSRSEMNVSTLELGDSALYLCASSLGRETQYFGPGTRLLVL.

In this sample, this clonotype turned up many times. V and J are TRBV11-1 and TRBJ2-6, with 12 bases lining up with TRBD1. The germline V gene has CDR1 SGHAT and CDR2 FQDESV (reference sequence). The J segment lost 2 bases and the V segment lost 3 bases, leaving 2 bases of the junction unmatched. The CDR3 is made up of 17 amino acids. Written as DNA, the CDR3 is TGTGCCAGCAGCTTTGGGACAGGGGGCGCTGGGGCCAACGTCCTGACTTTC. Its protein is CASSFGTGGAGANVLTF.

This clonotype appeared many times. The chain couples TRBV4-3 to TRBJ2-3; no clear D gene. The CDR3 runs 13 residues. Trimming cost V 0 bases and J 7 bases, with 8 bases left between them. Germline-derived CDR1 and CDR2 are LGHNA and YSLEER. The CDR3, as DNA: TGCGCCAGCAGCCAAGAACGTCTCAATACGCAGTATTTT. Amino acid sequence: CASSQERLNTQYF.

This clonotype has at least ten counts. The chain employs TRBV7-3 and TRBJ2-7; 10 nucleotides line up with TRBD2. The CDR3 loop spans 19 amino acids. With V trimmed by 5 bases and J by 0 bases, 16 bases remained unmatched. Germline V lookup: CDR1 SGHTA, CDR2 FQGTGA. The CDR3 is CASSPNGPPLAGPSYEQYF. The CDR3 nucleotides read TGTGCCAGCAGCCCTAACGGACCCCCACTAGCGGGGCCCTCCTACGAGCAGTACTTC.

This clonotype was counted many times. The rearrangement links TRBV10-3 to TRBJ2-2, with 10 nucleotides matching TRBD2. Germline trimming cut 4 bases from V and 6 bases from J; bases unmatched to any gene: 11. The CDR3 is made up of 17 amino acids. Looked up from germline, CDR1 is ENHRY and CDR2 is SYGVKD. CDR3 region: CAISGGLAGEFPGELFF. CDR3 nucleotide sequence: TGTGCCATCAGTGGGGGTCTAGCGGGAGAGTTTCCCGGGGAGCTGTTTTTT.

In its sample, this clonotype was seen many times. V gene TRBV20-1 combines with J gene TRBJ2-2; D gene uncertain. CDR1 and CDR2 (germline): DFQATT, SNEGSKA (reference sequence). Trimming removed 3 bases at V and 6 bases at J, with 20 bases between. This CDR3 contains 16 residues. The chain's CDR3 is CSASPTTPVGPGELFF. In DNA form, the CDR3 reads TGCAGTGCTAGCCCTACTACACCGGTCGGTCCCGGGGAGCTGTTTTTT.

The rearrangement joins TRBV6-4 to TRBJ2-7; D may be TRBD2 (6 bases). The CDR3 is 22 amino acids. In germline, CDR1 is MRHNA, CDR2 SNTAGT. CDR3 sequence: CAQQRLGGFEVALRICLGEQYF. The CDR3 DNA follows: TGTGCTCAGCAGAGACTGGGGGGTTTTGAAGTGGCCCTGCGAATCTGCCTGGGCGAGCAGTACTTC.

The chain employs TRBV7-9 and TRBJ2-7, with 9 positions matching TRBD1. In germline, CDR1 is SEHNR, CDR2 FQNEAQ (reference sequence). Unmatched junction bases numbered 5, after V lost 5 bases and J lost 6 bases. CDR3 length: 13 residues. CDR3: CASSLTGGGEQYF. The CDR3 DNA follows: TGTGCCAGCAGCCTAACAGGGGGCGGCGAGCAGTACTTC.

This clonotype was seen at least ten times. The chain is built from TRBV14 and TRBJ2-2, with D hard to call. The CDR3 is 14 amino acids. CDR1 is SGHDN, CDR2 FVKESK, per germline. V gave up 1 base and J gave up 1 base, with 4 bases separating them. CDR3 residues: CASSQGRNTGELFF. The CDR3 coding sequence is TGTGCCAGCAGCCAAGGGCGGAACACCGGGGAGCTGTTTTTT.

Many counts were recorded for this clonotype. DNA of the CDR3: TGTGCCAGCAGGAGGGACAGGGGGGACTATGGCTACACCTTC. This codes for CASRRDRGDYGYTF. The gene calls are TRBV12-3 or TRBV12-4 and TRBJ1-2; 11 bases agree with TRBD1. The trim removed 6 bases at V and 3 bases at J, leaving 3 bases unmatched. The CDR3 loop spans 14 amino acids.

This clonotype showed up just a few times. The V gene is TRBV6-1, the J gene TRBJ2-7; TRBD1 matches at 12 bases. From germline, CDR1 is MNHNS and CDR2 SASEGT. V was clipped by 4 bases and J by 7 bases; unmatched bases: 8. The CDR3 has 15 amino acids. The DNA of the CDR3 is TGTGCCAGCAGTGCGGCCGGGACAGGGGGCCGAGAGCAGTACTTC. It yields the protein CASSAAGTGGREQYF.

The CDR3 region has the DNA TGTGCCAGCAGTTTGCCGATGGAGACCCAGTACTTC. It encodes CASSLPMETQYF. This chain links TRBV6-2 or TRBV6-3 with TRBJ2-5; D uncertain. The V gene lost 4 bases and the J gene lost 5 bases, with 8 bases spanning the gap. The V gene's germline CDR1 is MNHEY and CDR2 SVGEGT. This CDR3 is 12 amino acids long.

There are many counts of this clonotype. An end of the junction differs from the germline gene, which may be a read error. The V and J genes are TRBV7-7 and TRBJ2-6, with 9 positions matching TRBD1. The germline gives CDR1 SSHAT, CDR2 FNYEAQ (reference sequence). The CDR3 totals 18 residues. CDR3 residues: CASSPQPGQGSGANVLTF. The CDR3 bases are TGTGCTAGCAGCCCCCAGCCGGGACAGGGATCTGGGGCCAACGTCCTGACTTTC.

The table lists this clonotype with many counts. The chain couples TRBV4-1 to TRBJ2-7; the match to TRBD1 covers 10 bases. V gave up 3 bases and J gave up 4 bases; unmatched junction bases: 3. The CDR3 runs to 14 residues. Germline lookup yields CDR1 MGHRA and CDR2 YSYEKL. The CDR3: CASSQGQGQYEQYF. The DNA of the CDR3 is TGCGCCAGCAGCCAGGGACAGGGGCAATACGAGCAGTACTTC.

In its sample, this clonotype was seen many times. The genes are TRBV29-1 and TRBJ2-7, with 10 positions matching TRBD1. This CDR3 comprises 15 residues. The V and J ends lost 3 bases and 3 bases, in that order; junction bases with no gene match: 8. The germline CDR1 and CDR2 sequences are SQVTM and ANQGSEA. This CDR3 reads CSVESRGQGFYEQYF. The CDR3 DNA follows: TGCAGCGTTGAGAGCCGGGGACAGGGGTTCTACGAGCAGTACTTC.

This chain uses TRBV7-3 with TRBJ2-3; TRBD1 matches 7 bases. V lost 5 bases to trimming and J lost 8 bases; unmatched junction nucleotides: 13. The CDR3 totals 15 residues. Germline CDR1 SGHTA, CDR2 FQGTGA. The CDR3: CASSPPGQGGGTQYF. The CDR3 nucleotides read TGTGCCAGCAGCCCCCCGGGACAAGGGGGCGGTACGCAGTATTTT.

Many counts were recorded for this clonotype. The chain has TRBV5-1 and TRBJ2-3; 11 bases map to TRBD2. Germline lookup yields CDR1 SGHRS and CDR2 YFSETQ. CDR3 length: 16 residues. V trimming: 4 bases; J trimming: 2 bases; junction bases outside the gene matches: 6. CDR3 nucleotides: TGCGCCAGCAGCCCGGGACTAGCGGTGGACACAGATACGCAGTATTTT. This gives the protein CASSPGLAVDTDTQYF.